The clone carrying this T cell receptor (beta chain) was detected a few times. Its antigen remains unidentified. This sample stems from a study of post-analysis software for immune sequencing data. Looked up from germline, CDR1 is SGHTA and CDR2 is FQGTGA. V dropped 6 bases and J dropped 4 bases, with 15 bases sitting between them. The CDR3 totals 14 residues. Points from the study as a whole: Elevated frequency relative to controls characterized 4 or 5 TRBV segments in patients, TRBV5-6, TRBV5-1 and TRBV20-1 among them. Batch-mates among the samples co-clustered strongly by F measure.

The library was made from cDNA and included unique molecular identifiers. In TCRdb, the PCR reads were re-called with MiXCR into one record per CDR3 protein. The sample holds approximately 250,000 distinct CDR3 sequences; 35% to 40% are singletons and the top ten take around 5.2%. The material sequenced was blood. The chain couples TRBV7-3 to TRBJ2-5; D is perhaps TRBD1 or TRBD2 (5 bases each). The sequence was obtained from a girl aged 10 to 17 with multiple sclerosis. CDR3 sequence: CASSSGPGRETQYF. The CDR3 bases are TGTGCCAGCAGTTCTGGCCCAGGGAGAGAGACCCAGTACTTC.